These 23 T cell receptor beta chains were all obtained from the same sample, sequenced in a study of PD-1 blockade in mismatch repair-deficient tumors. Only in-frame clones appear in the TCRdb table, and some are missing; sequencing was by immunoSEQ multiplex PCR. The repertoire holds 75,000 to 80,000 clones, with roughly 80% as singletons. The sequenced sample was peripheral blood, obtained 44 weeks after starting pembrolizumab. These receptors were collected from an adult with mismatch repair-deficient cancer.

The chain joins TRBV11-3 to TRBJ2-2; 8 bases match TRBD2. The CDR3 is 14 amino acids. V lost 5 bases and J lost 4; bases outside the gene matches: 3. Germline V gene lookup returns CDR1 SGHNT and CDR2 YENEEA. The CDR3 sequence: CASSPGTSTGELFF. The CDR3 DNA follows: TGTGCCAGCAGCCCCGGGACTAGCACCGGGGAGCTGTTTTTT.

The CDR3 region is CASSANTGWGANVLTF. CDR3 in DNA: TGTGCCAGCAGCGCTAATACAGGGTGGGGGGCCAACGTCCTGACTTTC. V and J are TRBV5-8 and TRBJ2-6, with a weak D call TRBD1 (6 bases). The V end lost 4 bases, the J end lost 4 bases, and 15 bases lay between the germline ends. Per the germline V gene, CDR1 is SGHTS and CDR2 is YDEGEE. The CDR3 sequence is 16 residues long.

The chain is built from TRBV13 and TRBJ2-2; D assignment may be TRBD1 or TRBD2 (5 bases each). Germline lookup yields CDR1 PRHDT and CDR2 FYEKMQ (reference sequence). The ends were cut back, 2 bases at V and 5 bases at J, with 12 bases in the middle. The CDR3 has 15 amino acids. The DNA for the CDR3 is TGTGCCAGCAGCTTAAACGGGGCAGGGACCGGGGAGCTGTTTTTT. Protein product: CASSLNGAGTGELFF.

This clone was counted once. CDR3 nucleotide sequence: TGCGCCAGCAGTTACAGGGTTAGTACAGATACGCAGTATTTT. Translating gives CASSYRVSTDTQYF. The chain recombines TRBV5-1 with TRBJ2-3, with D possibly TRBD1 on 6 matching bases. Trimming took off 5 bases at V and 3 bases at J, with 13 bases between the two ends. Germline CDR1 reads SGHRS; CDR2 reads YFSETQ. This CDR3 has 14 residues.

This chain uses TRBV5-1 with TRBJ2-1; 11 positions agree with TRBD2. From germline, CDR1 is SGHRS and CDR2 YFSETQ. There are 18 residues in the CDR3. J lost 1 base, V lost 4 bases, and 10 bases had no gene match. The CDR3, as DNA: TGCGCCAGCAGCAACACGAAAGGGACTAGCGGATCCTACAATGAGCAGTTCTTC. Translation gives CASSNTKGTSGSYNEQFF.

A remark on this clone: Other DNA sequences within the sample encode an identical CDR3. The chain uses TRBV30 and TRBJ2-5; D gene unclear. The V gene's germline CDR1 is GTSNPN and CDR2 SVGIG (reference sequence). This CDR3 is built from 11 residues. The germline V and J ends were trimmed by 4 bases and 2 bases, with 5 bases remaining between them. The CDR3 sequence: CAWTRQETQYF. As DNA, the CDR3 is TGTGCCTGGACTCGTCAAGAGACCCAGTACTTC.

The gene calls are TRBV7-6 and TRBJ1-5; D may be TRBD1 (6 bases). The CDR3 extends over 13 amino acids. The ends were cut back, 1 base at V and 6 bases at J, with 7 bases in the middle. The germline V gene encodes CDR1 SGHVS and CDR2 FNYEAQ. In DNA, the CDR3 is TGTGCCAGCAGCTTAGGCAGGGGTCAGCCCCAGCATTTT. Protein product: CASSLGRGQPQHF. The variable domain in full, completed from reference TRBV7-6 and TRBJ1-5, reads GAGVSQSPRYKVTKRGQDVALRCDPISGHVSLYWYRQALGQGPEFLTYFNYEAQQDKSGLPNDRFSAERPEGSISTLTIQRTEQRDSAMYRCASSLGRGQPQHFGDGTRLSIL.

The chain is built from TRBV29-1 and TRBJ1-5, with TRBD1 as a possible D gene (6 bases). Germline CDR1 reads SQVTM; CDR2 reads ANQGSEA. CDR3 size: 15 residues. V gave up 5 bases and J gave up 6 bases, with 20 bases separating them. This chain's CDR3 is CSVSSRGLGVQPQHF. CDR3 coding DNA: TGCAGCGTTTCCTCCAGGGGTCTAGGTGTTCAGCCCCAGCATTTT.

This rearrangement joins TRBV30 to TRBJ1-3; D uncertain. This CDR3 is built from 11 residues. With 5 bases removed from V and 7 bases from J, the gap between germline ends came to 9 bases. Germline CDR1 reads GTSNPN; CDR2 reads SVGIG (reference sequence). CDR3 nucleotides: TGTGCCTGGGGACTTCAGAACACCATATATTTT. It yields the protein CAWGLQNTIYF.

This clone was seen a few times. The chain has TRBV11-1 and TRBJ2-7; D tentatively reads TRBD1 or TRBD2 (5 bases each). This CDR3 has 12 residues. CDR1 SGHAT and CDR2 FQDESV come from the germline V gene (reference sequence). V lost 3 bases and J 5 bases, leaving 8 bases between the germline ends. The CDR3 DNA reads TGTGCCAGCAGCTTGAGGGGACACGAGCAGTACTTC. Translated: CASSLRGHEQYF.

The chain has TRBV12-5 and TRBJ1-1, with unresolved D. Per germline, CDR1 LGHNT and CDR2 FRNRAP. This CDR3 region has 14 residues. Trimming left V 4 bases short and J 10 bases short, with 19 bases between. As DNA, the CDR3 is TGTGCTAGTGGTTCCCCCCGAGGGAAGGGCTCAGCTTTCTTT. Translated: CASGSPRGKGSAFF.

This clone has a handful of counts. The chain recombines TRBV5-4 with TRBJ1-2; D is undetermined. Per germline, CDR1 SGHNT and CDR2 YYREEE (reference sequence). This CDR3 contains 14 residues. Between the trimmed V and J ends, which lost 0 bases and 3 bases, there was a span of 9 bases. Here the CDR3 DNA reads TGTGCCAGCAGCTTGGAGGGCGGACACTATGGCTACACCTTC. Protein product: CASSLEGGHYGYTF.

The chain is built from TRBV4-1 and TRBJ1-2; D gene ambiguous. The V gene's germline CDR1 is MGHRA and CDR2 YSYEKL. With 0 bases removed from V and 4 bases from J, the gap between germline ends came to 9 bases. This CDR3 is built from 14 residues. Here the CDR3 reads CASSQELSLYGYTF. The CDR3 DNA reads TGCGCCAGCAGCCAAGAACTATCACTCTATGGCTACACCTTC.

In its sample, this clone was seen a few times. The chain carries TRBV7-9 and TRBJ1-3; 7 nucleotides line up with TRBD1. There are 16 residues in the CDR3. Trimming took 4 bases from V and 0 from J; bases not matched to a gene: 6. The germline gives CDR1 SEHNR, CDR2 FQNEAQ (reference sequence). CDR3 nucleotide sequence: TGTGCCAGCAGCTGGGGACAGATATCCTCTGGAAACACCATATATTTT. Its protein product is CASSWGQISSGNTIYF.

The chain uses TRBV7-8 and TRBJ2-1; 11 bases fit TRBD2. This CDR3 region has 17 residues. Germline-derived CDR1 and CDR2 are SGHVS and FQNEAQ. The junction had 7 bases not matched to a gene; V was cut back by 4 bases and J by 2 bases. The CDR3 DNA reads as TGTGCCAGCAGCTCAAGACTAGCGGGATTAACCTACAATGAGCAGTTCTTC. This encodes CASSSRLAGLTYNEQFF.

This clone was recorded only once. The rearrangement joins TRBV15 to TRBJ2-7; D gene uncertain. This CDR3 region has 12 residues. With 3 bases removed from V and 0 bases from J, the gap between germline ends came to 3 bases. Germline V gene data show CDR1 as LNHNV and CDR2 as YYDKDF (reference sequence). CDR3 bases: TGTGCCACCAGCAGGAGCTCCTACGAGCAGTACTTC. Translated, it gives CATSRSSYEQYF.

The chain recombines TRBV11-2 with TRBJ2-1; D is possibly TRBD2 (5 bases). The CDR3 loop spans 18 amino acids. Germline lookup yields CDR1 SGHAT and CDR2 FQNNGV. The germline V and J ends were trimmed by 1 base and 3 bases, with 19 bases remaining between them. The CDR3 loop reads CASSLVYRAGIDYNEQFF. The CDR3 DNA reads as TGTGCCAGCAGCTTAGTCTACCGAGCCGGGATTGACTACAATGAGCAGTTCTTC. Full variable domain (missing parts from reference TRBV11-2 and TRBJ2-1): EAGVAQSPRYKIIEKRQSVAFWCNPISGHATLYWYQQILGQGPKLLIQFQNNGVVDDSQLPKDRFSAERLKGVDSTLKIQPAKLEDSAVYLCASSLVYRAGIDYNEQFFGPGTRLTVL.

A single count supports this clone. The genes are TRBV9 and TRBJ1-5, with D maybe TRBD1 (5 bases). The V end lost 3 bases, the J end lost 4 bases, and 17 bases lay between the germline ends. The germline V gene encodes CDR1 SGDLS and CDR2 YYNGEE. The CDR3 contains 16 residues. In DNA form, the CDR3 reads TGTGCCAGCAGCGAGGGTGGATGGGGGGGTAATCAGCCCCAGCATTTT. Translating it yields CASSEGGWGGNQPQHF. The variable domain in full, completed from reference TRBV9 and TRBJ1-5, reads DSGVTQTPKHLITATGQRVTLRCSPRSGDLSVYWYQQSLDQGLQFLIQYYNGEERAKGNILERFSAQQFPDLHSELNLSSLELGDSALYFCASSEGGWGGNQPQHFGDGTRLSIL.

V usage is TRBV25-1 and J usage is TRBJ1-4; D gene ambiguous. Germline V gene sequence: CDR1 MGHDK, CDR2 SYGVNS. V lost 1 base and J 4 bases, leaving 4 bases between the germline ends. CDR3 length: 13 amino acids. In DNA form, the CDR3 reads TGTGCCAGCAGTGAATCCTTTAATGAAAAACTGTTTTTT. The encoded protein is CASSESFNEKLFF.

The J gene is TRBJ2-7, the V gene TRBV21-1; the table's TRBD2 call for D was not verified on the DNA. TRBV21-1 constitutes a pseudogene. CDR3 length: 16 amino acids. CDR3 residues: CASSKGEADGSYEQYF. The CDR3 DNA follows: TGTGCCAGCAGCAAAGGGGAAGCGGACGGATCCTACGAGCAGTACTTC.

J is TRBJ2-3 and V is TRBV30; D call uncertain. The V end lost 2 bases, the J end lost 8 bases, and 8 bases lay between the germline ends. The CDR3 length is 11 residues. Germline lookup yields CDR1 GTSNPN and CDR2 SVGIG (reference sequence). The CDR3 region has the DNA TGTGCCTGGAGTACCCACCCTACGCAGTATTTT. This translates into CAWSTHPTQYF. Full variable domain (outside the CDR3, taken from reference TRBV30 and TRBJ2-3): SQTIHQWPATLVQPVGSPLSLECTVEGTSNPNLYWYRQAAGRGLQLLFYSVGIGQISSEVPQNLSASRPQDRQFILSSKKLLLSDSGFYLCAWSTHPTQYFGPGTRLTVL.

J is TRBJ2-1 and V is TRBV29-1; 15 bases line up with TRBD2. This CDR3 has 16 amino acids. Germline assignment: CDR1 SQVTM and CDR2 ANQGSEA. V lost 0 bases and J lost 13; bases outside the gene matches: 10. CDR3 nucleotides: TGCAGCGTTGAAGAATCAACGGGACTAGCGGGAGGCCATCAGTTCTTC. Protein product: CSVEESTGLAGGHQFF.

This clone was counted a few times. This chain links TRBV7-2 with TRBJ2-7; no clear D. The CDR3 totals 13 residues. Germline CDR1 is SGHTA and CDR2 is FQGNSA. Trimming removed 4 bases at V and 2 bases at J, with 9 bases between. The CDR3 DNA reads as TGTGCCAGCAGCTCGGAGATTCCCTACGAGCAGTACTTC. It specifies CASSSEIPYEQYF.